This passage covers 18 T cell receptor beta chains from one sample sequenced in a study of CD8 T cells in Susac syndrome. Random hexamers were used to reverse transcribe roughly 0.5 to 1 ug of RNA. A single record per CDR3 protein comes from TCRdb applying MiXCR to the immunoSEQ multiplex PCR reads. The table records a few hundred thousand distinct CDR3 sequences, over 90% of them present only once. The sequenced sample consisted of CD4+ T cells from PBMCs. These receptors all stem from a human donor with Susac syndrome.

The chain combines TRBV2 with TRBJ2-3, with D possibly TRBD1 on 6 matching bases. This CDR3 comprises 12 residues. V shed 8 bases and J shed 4 bases, with 10 bases lying between them. Germline values: CDR1 SNHLY, CDR2 FYNNEI. The CDR3 DNA sequence: TGTGCCAGCGGAACAGGGTCAGATACGCAGTATTTT. It codes for CASGTGSDTQYF.

This chain uses TRBV20-1 with TRBJ2-7, with 9 nucleotides matching TRBD2. The CDR3 extends over 13 amino acids. CDR1 is DFQATT, CDR2 SNEGSKA, per germline (reference sequence). Losses at the gene ends were 6 bases for V and 5 bases for J; bases not matched to a gene: 8. The chain's CDR3 is CSASIAGEDEQYF. CDR3 DNA: TGCAGTGCCTCAATAGCGGGAGAGGACGAGCAGTACTTC.

The gene calls are TRBV6-6 and TRBJ1-1, with D unclear. Germline CDR1 and CDR2: MNHNY and SVGAGI (reference sequence). The CDR3 totals 15 residues. V lost 7 bases and J 1 base, leaving 16 bases between the germline ends. CDR3 loop: CASTPAGEGNTEAFF. As DNA, the CDR3 is TGTGCCAGCACCCCCGCGGGAGAGGGGAACACTGAAGCTTTCTTT.

The J gene is TRBJ2-7, the V gene TRBV9; either TRBD1 or TRBD2 may supply D (5 bases each). Germline V CDR1 and CDR2: SGDLS, YYNGEE. Trimming stripped 4 bases from V and 9 bases from J, with 20 bases between. The CDR3 sequence is 14 residues long. CDR3 protein: CASSPGGVSVWQYF. CDR3 nucleotides: TGTGCCAGCAGCCCTGGGGGAGTGAGCGTTTGGCAGTACTTC. The full variable domain, rest sourced from reference TRBV9 and TRBJ2-7, is DSGVTQTPKHLITATGQRVTLRCSPRSGDLSVYWYQQSLDQGLQFLIQYYNGEERAKGNILERFSAQQFPDLHSELNLSSLELGDSALYFCASSPGGVSVWQYFGPGTRLTVT.

The V call is TRBV11-2, the J call TRBJ2-5; D gene unclear. The CDR3 has 15 residues. The germline V gene has CDR1 SGHAT and CDR2 FQNNGV. Trimming pared 6 bases from V and 0 bases from J, leaving 14 bases between. The CDR3 DNA is TGTGCCAGCAGAAAGTTGGTGGGCTACCAAGAGACCCAGTACTTC. Translation: CASRKLVGYQETQYF. The complete variable domain, with remaining parts taken from reference TRBV11-2 and TRBJ2-5, reads EAGVAQSPRYKIIEKRQSVAFWCNPISGHATLYWYQQILGQGPKLLIQFQNNGVVDDSQLPKDRFSAERLKGVDSTLKIQPAKLEDSAVYLCASRKLVGYQETQYFGPGTRLLVL.

V and J are TRBV5-1 and TRBJ1-2; possibly TRBD1 for D (5 bases). The V end was cut by 1 base, the J end by 0 bases, with 13 bases between. CDR3 size: 16 residues. Per the germline V gene, CDR1 is SGHRS and CDR2 is YFSETQ. The CDR3 DNA sequence: TGCGCCAGCAGCTTGACCCGGGACCCGACTAACTATGGCTACACCTTC. Its protein is CASSLTRDPTNYGYTF.

V is TRBV30 and J is TRBJ1-3; 7 bases match TRBD1. This CDR3 is 15 amino acids long. The germline V gene has CDR1 GTSNPN and CDR2 SVGIG (reference sequence). The V segment lost 0 bases and the J segment 4 bases; nucleotides outside the gene matches: 6. The CDR3 sequence is CAWSVISGGGNTIYF. CDR3 nucleotide sequence: TGTGCCTGGAGTGTCATCTCAGGGGGAGGAAACACCATATATTTT.

The chain has TRBV7-2 and TRBJ2-3; 13 bases match TRBD2. Germline values: CDR1 SGHTA, CDR2 FQGNSA. CDR3 length: 18 residues. Losses at the gene ends were 5 bases for V and 6 bases for J; bases not matched to a gene: 14. The CDR3 nucleotides are TGTGCCAGCAGCCCCCAGTCAGGACTAGCGGGGGACTGGGATACGCAGTATTTT. Translating gives CASSPQSGLAGDWDTQYF.

This sequence joins TRBV24-1 and TRBJ2-1; the match to TRBD2 covers 8 bases. V trimming: 2 bases; J trimming: 9 bases; junction bases outside the gene matches: 11. Germline-derived CDR1 and CDR2 are KGHDR and SFDVKD. The CDR3 is 16 residues long. The CDR3 DNA sequence: TGTGCCACCAGTGATTCCTTTAGCGGGGCGGACGGTGAGCAGTTCTTC. Amino acid sequence: CATSDSFSGADGEQFF.

V and J are TRBV11-2 and TRBJ2-5, with D hard to call. The CDR3 sequence is 13 residues long. Germline-derived CDR1 and CDR2 are SGHAT and FQNNGV. Trimming took off 2 bases at V and 3 bases at J, with 7 bases between the two ends. CDR3 coding DNA: TGTGCCAGCAGCTTATCTCCTGAAGAGACCCAGTACTTC. Encoded protein: CASSLSPEETQYF.

V gene TRBV5-8 combines with J gene TRBJ1-1; 7 bases fit TRBD1. The germline CDR1 and CDR2 sequences are SGHTS and YDEGEE. The CDR3 length is 15 residues. With 0 bases clipped from V and 1 base from J, the junction kept 3 bases outside the gene matches. CDR3 protein: CASSLAAGGNTEAFF. CDR3 coding DNA: TGTGCCAGCAGCTTGGCTGCAGGGGGGAACACTGAAGCTTTCTTT.

The rearrangement uses TRBV30 and TRBJ1-2; tentative D call: TRBD1 (5 bases). Deletions cut 7 bases from V and 8 bases from J, with 14 bases between. The CDR3 runs to 11 residues. Germline CDR1 is GTSNPN and CDR2 is SVGIG (reference sequence). CDR3 sequence: CAFRDVQGYTF. In DNA form, the CDR3 reads TGTGCCTTCAGGGACGTGCAGGGCTACACCTTC.

The table lists this clonotype with a few counts. J is TRBJ2-7 and V is TRBV3-1; TRBD1 aligns across 8 bases. Per germline, CDR1 LGHDT and CDR2 YNNKEL (reference sequence). V shed 5 bases, J shed 2 bases, and the junction held 5 bases outside the gene matches. The CDR3 runs to 14 residues. CDR3 protein: CASSTGQGPYEQYF. CDR3 bases: TGTGCCAGCAGCACCGGACAGGGTCCCTACGAGCAGTACTTC.

The chain carries TRBV19 and TRBJ2-6; weak D call: TRBD1 (5 bases). Germline V lookup: CDR1 LNHDA, CDR2 SQIVND (reference sequence). V was clipped by 7 bases and J by 2 bases, with 9 bases between them. This CDR3 is built from 14 residues. This chain's CDR3 is CASNRLTGANVLTF. The DNA of the CDR3 is TGTGCCAGTAACAGGTTGACTGGGGCCAACGTCCTGACTTTC. Full variable domain (remainder filled in from reference TRBV19 and TRBJ2-6): DGGITQSPKYLFRKEGQNVTLSCEQNLNHDAMYWYRQDPGQGLRLIYYSQIVNDFQKGDIAEGYSVSREKKESFPLTVTSAQKNPTAFYLCASNRLTGANVLTFGAGSRLTVL.

The rearrangement links TRBV30 to TRBJ2-3, with D possibly being TRBD1 or TRBD2 (5 bases each). V dropped 1 base and J dropped 2 bases, with 16 bases sitting between them. CDR3 length: 16 residues. The germline gives CDR1 GTSNPN, CDR2 SVGIG (reference sequence). The CDR3 sequence: CAWSAPPGLDTDTQYF. The DNA for the CDR3 is TGTGCCTGGAGTGCCCCCCCGGGGCTCGACACAGATACGCAGTATTTT.

V usage is TRBV20-1 and J usage is TRBJ1-5; D may be TRBD1 (6 bases). V was cut by 5 bases and J by 0 bases, with 17 bases left in between. The CDR3 extends over 16 amino acids. Germline CDR1 reads DFQATT; CDR2 reads SNEGSKA (reference sequence). The CDR3 is CSAPRGAVDSNQPQHF. The DNA for the CDR3 is TGCAGTGCTCCCCGGGGGGCGGTGGATAGCAATCAGCCCCAGCATTTT.

The chain carries TRBV12-3 or TRBV12-4 and TRBJ1-1; D might be TRBD1 (5 bases). V was clipped by 7 bases and J by 1 base, with 19 bases between them. This CDR3 spans 16 amino acids. The CDR3 DNA sequence: TGTGCCAGCATCCTAGGGGCCAACAGGAGGAACACTGAAGCTTTCTTT. Its protein product is CASILGANRRNTEAFF.

This chain links TRBV5-1 with TRBJ2-2; D uncertain. Germline V gene lookup returns CDR1 SGHRS and CDR2 YFSETQ. The CDR3 runs 15 residues. Trimming took off 0 bases at V and 5 bases at J, with 11 bases between the two ends. DNA for the CDR3: TGCGCCAGCAGCTTGGGAAAGGTGGAGACCGGGGAGCTGTTTTTT. Encoded protein: CASSLGKVETGELFF.